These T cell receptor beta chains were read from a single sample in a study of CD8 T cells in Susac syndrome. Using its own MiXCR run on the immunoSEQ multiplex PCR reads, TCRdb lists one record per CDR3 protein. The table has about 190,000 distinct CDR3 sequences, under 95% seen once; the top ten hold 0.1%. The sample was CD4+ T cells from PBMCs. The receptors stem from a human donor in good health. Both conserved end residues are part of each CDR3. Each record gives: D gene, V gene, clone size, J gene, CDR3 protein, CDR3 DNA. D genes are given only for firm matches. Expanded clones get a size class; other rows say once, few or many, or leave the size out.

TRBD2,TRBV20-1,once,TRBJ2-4,CSAPRTSGAVAKNIQYF,TGCAGTGCTCCCCGGACTAGCGGGGCAGTAGCCAAAAACATTCAGTACTTC
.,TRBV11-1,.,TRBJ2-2,CASSLAAWELFF,TGTGCCAGCAGCTTAGCGGCCTGGGAGCTGTTTTTT
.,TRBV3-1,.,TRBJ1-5,CASSPSGAGGQPQHF,TGTGCCAGCAGTCCCTCCGGGGCCGGGGGACAGCCCCAGCATTTT
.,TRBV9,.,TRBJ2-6,CASSVGLGGYSGANVLTF,TGTGCCAGCAGCGTAGGATTGGGGGGTTACTCTGGGGCCAACGTCCTGACTTTC
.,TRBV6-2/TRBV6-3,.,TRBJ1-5,CASSYSRKSRGNQPQHF,TGTGCCAGCAGTTACTCGAGAAAATCGCGGGGAAATCAGCCCCAGCATTTT
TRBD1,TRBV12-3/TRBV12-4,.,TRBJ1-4,CASGFGTGGEKLFF,TGTGCCAGCGGATTCGGGACAGGGGGTGAAAAACTGTTTTTT
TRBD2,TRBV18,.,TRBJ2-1,CASSPLPVRLAGYNEQFF,TGTGCCAGCTCTCCCCTCCCAGTCAGGCTAGCGGGCTACAATGAGCAGTTCTTC
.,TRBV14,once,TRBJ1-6,CASSHLTWVENSPLHF,TGTGCCAGCAGCCACTTAACATGGGTAGAGAATTCACCCCTCCACTTT
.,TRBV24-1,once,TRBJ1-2,CAMGEPVVGYGYTF,TGTGCCATGGGAGAGCCGGTCGTAGGCTATGGCTACACCTTC
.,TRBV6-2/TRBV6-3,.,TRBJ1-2,CASSKAPNYGYTF,TGTGCCAGCAGCAAGGCCCCGAACTATGGCTACACCTTC
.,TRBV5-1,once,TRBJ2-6,CASSRLSPRSGANVLTF,TGCGCCAGCAGCCGCCTCTCCCCCCGCTCTGGGGCCAACGTCCTGACTTTC
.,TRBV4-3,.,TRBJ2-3,CASSQDRGSVRTDTQYF,TGCGCCAGCAGCCAAGATCGCGGTAGCGTTCGCACAGATACGCAGTATTTT
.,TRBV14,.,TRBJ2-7,CASSQNLGTERYEQYF,TGTGCCAGCAGCCAAAATCTAGGGACTGAACGGTACGAGCAGTACTTC
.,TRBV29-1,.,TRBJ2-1,CSVEEGAMGQFF,TGCAGCGTTGAAGAAGGGGCTATGGGGCAGTTCTTC
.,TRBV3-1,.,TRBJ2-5,CASSQDYQETQYF,TGTGCCAGCAGCCAGGACTACCAAGAGACCCAGTACTTC
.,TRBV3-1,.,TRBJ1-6,CASSQKQQTRSPLHF,TGTGCCAGCAGCCAAAAGCAACAGACCCGTTCACCCCTCCACTTT
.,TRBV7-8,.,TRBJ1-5,CASSLSPASGQPQHF,TGTGCCAGCAGCTTAAGTCCAGCGTCGGGTCAGCCCCAGCATTTT
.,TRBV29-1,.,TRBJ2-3,CSVVRDGITDTQYF,TGCAGCGTTGTCCGGGACGGTATCACAGATACGCAGTATTTT
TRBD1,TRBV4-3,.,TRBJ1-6,CASSRQTGGIVPLHF,TGCGCCAGCAGCCGACAGACAGGGGGAATTGTTCCCCTCCACTTT
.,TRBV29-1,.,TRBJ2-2,CSVATPGELFF,TGCAGCGTTGCGACTCCCGGGGAGCTGTTTTTT
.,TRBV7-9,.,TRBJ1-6,CASSPHWVVGNSPLHF,TGTGCCAGCAGCCCACATTGGGTGGTGGGAAATTCACCCCTCCACTTT
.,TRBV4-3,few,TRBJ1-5,CASSLDTGAGHQPQHF,TGCGCCAGCAGCTTGGATACTGGGGCAGGGCATCAGCCCCAGCATTTT
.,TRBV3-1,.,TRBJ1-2,CASSQEGPGMNYGYTF,TGTGCCAGCAGCCAAGAGGGACCGGGGATGAACTATGGCTACACCTTC
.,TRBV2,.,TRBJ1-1,CASGMGQGTEAFF,TGTGCCAGCGGGATGGGGCAGGGCACTGAAGCTTTCTTT
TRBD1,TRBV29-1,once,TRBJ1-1,CSVDDRVGEAFF,TGCAGCGTTGATGACAGGGTAGGAGAAGCTTTCTTT
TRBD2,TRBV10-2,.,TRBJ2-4,CASSVISGGAAKNIQYF,TGCGCCAGCAGTGTAATTAGCGGGGGGGCGGCCAAAAACATTCAGTACTTC
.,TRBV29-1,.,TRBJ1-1,CSVTRDKTTEAFF,TGCAGCGTTACCAGGGACAAGACCACTGAAGCTTTCTTT
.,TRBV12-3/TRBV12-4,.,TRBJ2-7,CASSLAASYEQYF,TGTGCCAGCAGTTTAGCGGCCTCCTACGAGCAGTACTTC
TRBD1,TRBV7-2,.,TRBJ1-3,CASSLIRGTGNTIYF,TGTGCCAGCAGCTTAATCAGGGGGACTGGAAACACCATATATTTT
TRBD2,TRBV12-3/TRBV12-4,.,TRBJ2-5,CASSSSGGIETQYF,TGTGCCAGCAGTTCTAGCGGAGGGATCGAGACCCAGTACTTC
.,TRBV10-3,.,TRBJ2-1,CAISGTYNEQFF,TGTGCCATCAGCGGGACGTACAATGAGCAGTTCTTC
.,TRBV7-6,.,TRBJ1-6,CASSLEGTGNSPLHF,TGTGCCAGCAGCTTAGAGGGGACTGGGAATTCACCCCTCCACTTT
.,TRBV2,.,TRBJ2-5,CASNAGPLQETQYF,TGTGCCAGCAACGCCGGGCCACTCCAAGAGACCCAGTACTTC
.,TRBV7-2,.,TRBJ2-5,CASSSGFETQYF,TGTGCCAGCAGCTCCGGGTTCGAGACCCAGTACTTC
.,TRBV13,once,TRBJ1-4,CASTLTGRANEKLFF,TGTGCCAGCACCCTAACGGGCAGGGCTAATGAAAAACTGTTTTTT
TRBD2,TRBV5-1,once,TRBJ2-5,CASSLVRGEETQYF,TGCGCCAGCAGCTTGGTTCGGGGGGAGGAGACCCAGTACTTC
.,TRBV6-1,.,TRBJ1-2,CASSEFRSVYTF,TGTGCCAGCAGTGAATTTCGGTCCGTCTACACCTTC
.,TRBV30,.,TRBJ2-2,CAWSLGTGELFF,TGTGCCTGGAGTTTGGGGACCGGGGAGCTGTTTTTT
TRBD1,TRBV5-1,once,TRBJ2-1,CASSSTGKTNNEQFF,TGCGCCAGCAGCTCGACAGGGAAGACGAACAATGAGCAGTTCTTC
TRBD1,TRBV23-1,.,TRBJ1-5,CASSQSEQGAGRGNQPQHF,TGCGCCAGCAGTCAAAGCGAACAGGGGGCAGGAAGAGGGAATCAGCCCCAGCATTTT